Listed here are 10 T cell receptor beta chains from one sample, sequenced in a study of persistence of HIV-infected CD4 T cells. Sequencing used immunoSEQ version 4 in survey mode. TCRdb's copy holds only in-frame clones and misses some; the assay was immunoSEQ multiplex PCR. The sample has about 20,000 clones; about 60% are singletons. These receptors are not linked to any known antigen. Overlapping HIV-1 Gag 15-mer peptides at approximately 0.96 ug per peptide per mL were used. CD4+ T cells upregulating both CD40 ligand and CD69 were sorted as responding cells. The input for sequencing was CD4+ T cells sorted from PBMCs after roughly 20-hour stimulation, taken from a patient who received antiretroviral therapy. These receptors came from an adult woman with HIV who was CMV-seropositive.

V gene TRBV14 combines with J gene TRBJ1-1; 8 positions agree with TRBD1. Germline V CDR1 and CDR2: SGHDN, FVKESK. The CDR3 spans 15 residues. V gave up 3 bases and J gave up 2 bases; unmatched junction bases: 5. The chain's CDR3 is CASSHRQGRNTEAFF. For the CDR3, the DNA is TGTGCCAGCAGCCATAGACAGGGGAGAAACACTGAAGCTTTCTTT. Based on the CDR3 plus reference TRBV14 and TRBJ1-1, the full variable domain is EAGVTQFPSHSVIEKGQTVTLRCDPISGHDNLYWYRRVMGKEIKFLLHFVKESKQDESGMPNNRFLAERTGGTYSTLKVQPAELEDSGVYFCASSHRQGRNTEAFFGQGTRLTVV.

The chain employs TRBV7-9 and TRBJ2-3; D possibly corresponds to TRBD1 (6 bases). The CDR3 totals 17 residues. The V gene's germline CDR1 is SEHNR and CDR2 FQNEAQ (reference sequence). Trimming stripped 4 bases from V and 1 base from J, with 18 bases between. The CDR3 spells CASSSQKGVIGTDTQYF. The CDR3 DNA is TGTGCCAGCAGCTCTCAAAAGGGGGTAATCGGCACAGATACGCAGTATTTT.

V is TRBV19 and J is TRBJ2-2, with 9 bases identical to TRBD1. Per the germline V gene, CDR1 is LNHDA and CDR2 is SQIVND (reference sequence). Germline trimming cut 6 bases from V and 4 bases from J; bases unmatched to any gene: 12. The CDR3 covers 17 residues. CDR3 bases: TGTGCCAGTAGCAGGACAGGGGTTACGAGGGGCACCGGGGAGCTGTTTTTT. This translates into CASSRTGVTRGTGELFF.

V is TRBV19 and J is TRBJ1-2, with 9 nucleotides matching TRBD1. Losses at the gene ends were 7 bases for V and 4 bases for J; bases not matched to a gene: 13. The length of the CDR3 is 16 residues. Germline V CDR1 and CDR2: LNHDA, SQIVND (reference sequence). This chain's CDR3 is CASNQIQGASGYGYTF. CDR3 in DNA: TGTGCCAGTAACCAGATACAGGGGGCGTCGGGCTATGGCTACACCTTC. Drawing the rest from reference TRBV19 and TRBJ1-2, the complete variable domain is DGGITQSPKYLFRKEGQNVTLSCEQNLNHDAMYWYRQDPGQGLRLIYYSQIVNDFQKGDIAEGYSVSREKKESFPLTVTSAQKNPTAFYLCASNQIQGASGYGYTFGSGTRLTVV.

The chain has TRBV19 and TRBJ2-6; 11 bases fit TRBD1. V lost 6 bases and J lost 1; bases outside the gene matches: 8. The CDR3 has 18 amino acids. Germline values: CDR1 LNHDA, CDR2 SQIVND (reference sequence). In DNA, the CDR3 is TGTGCCAGTAGGCAGCAGGGGACAGGGGGTTCTGGGGCCAACGTCCTGACTTTC. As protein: CASRQQGTGGSGANVLTF.

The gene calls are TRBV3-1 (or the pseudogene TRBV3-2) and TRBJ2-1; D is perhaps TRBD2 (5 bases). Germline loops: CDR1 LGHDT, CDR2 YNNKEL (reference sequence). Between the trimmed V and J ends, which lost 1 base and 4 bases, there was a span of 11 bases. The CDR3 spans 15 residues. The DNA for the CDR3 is TGTGCCAGCAGCCAAGTCGGGGAATCTTACAATGAGCAGTTCTTC. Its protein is CASSQVGESYNEQFF.

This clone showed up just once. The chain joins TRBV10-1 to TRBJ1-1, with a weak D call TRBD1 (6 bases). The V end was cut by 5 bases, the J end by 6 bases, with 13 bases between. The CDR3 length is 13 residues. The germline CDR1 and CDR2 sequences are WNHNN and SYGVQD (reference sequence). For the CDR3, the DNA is TGCGCCAGCAGTAGTTATAGGGGGTCTGAAGCTTTCTTT. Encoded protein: CASSSYRGSEAFF.

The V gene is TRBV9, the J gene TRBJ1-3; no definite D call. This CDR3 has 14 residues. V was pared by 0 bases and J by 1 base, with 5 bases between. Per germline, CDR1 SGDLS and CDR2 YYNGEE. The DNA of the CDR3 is TGTGCCAGCAGCGTAGACGGATCTGGAAACACCATATATTTT. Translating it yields CASSVDGSGNTIYF.

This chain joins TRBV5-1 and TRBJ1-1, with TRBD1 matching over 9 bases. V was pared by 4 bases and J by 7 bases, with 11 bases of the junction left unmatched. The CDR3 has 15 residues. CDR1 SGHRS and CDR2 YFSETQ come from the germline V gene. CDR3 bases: TGCGCCAGCAGCCTATGGACAGGGGTGGGATATGAAGCTTTCTTT. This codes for CASSLWTGVGYEAFF.

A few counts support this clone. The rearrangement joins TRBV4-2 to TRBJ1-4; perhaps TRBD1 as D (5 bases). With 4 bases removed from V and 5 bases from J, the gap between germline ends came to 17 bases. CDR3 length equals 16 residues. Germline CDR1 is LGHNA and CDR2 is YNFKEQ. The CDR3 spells CASSLPSGGKNEKLFF. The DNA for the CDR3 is TGTGCCAGCAGCCTCCCCAGCGGGGGAAAAAATGAAAAACTGTTTTTT.